The 9 T cell receptor beta chains below come from one sample, sequenced in a study of beta chain features in type 1 diabetes. The authors reverse transcribed all of the isolated RNA, so sequencing captured expressed TCRB transcripts. The table came from immunoSEQ multiplex PCR; TCRdb's copy has only in-frame clones and leaves some out. The data hold roughly 610,000 clones, with about 16% observed a single time. Specimen: naive CD4+ T cells from blood. These receptors were taken from a man between 18 and 35 years old in good health.

This clone came up many times. This chain joins TRBV10-3 and TRBJ2-5, with D tentatively TRBD1 or TRBD2 (5 bases each). Per germline, CDR1 ENHRY and CDR2 SYGVKD. There are 14 residues in the CDR3. Trimming removed 6 bases at V and 0 bases at J, with 11 bases between. The CDR3 loop is CAISPQGHQETQYF. The CDR3 DNA is TGTGCCATCAGCCCCCAGGGACACCAAGAGACCCAGTACTTC.

This clone has just a few counts. In the same sample, other DNA sequences code for this CDR3. This sequence joins TRBV19 and TRBJ2-6; D gene unclear. V gave up 8 bases and J gave up 3 bases, with 11 bases separating them. The germline gives CDR1 LNHDA, CDR2 SQIVND (reference sequence). CDR3 size: 14 residues. CDR3 sequence reads: CASRGPGGANVLTF. The CDR3, as DNA: TGTGCCAGTCGCGGACCTGGTGGGGCCAACGTCCTGACTTTC.

The CDR3 nucleotides are TGTGCCAGCAGCTTCAGGGTGAGCAGCACTGAAGCTTTCTTT. Protein: CASSFRVSSTEAFF. The V gene is TRBV7-2, the J gene TRBJ1-1, with a possible D match to TRBD1 (5 bases). The CDR3 is 14 amino acids. V lost 3 bases, J lost 4 bases, and 12 bases lay in between. Germline V gives CDR1 SGHTA, CDR2 FQGNSA.

The chain links TRBV9 to TRBJ2-7; D not certain. This CDR3 is built from 14 residues. The V end was cut by 1 base, the J end by 0 bases, with 8 bases between. Germline lookup yields CDR1 SGDLS and CDR2 YYNGEE. The CDR3 bases are TGTGCCAGCAGCGTAATGGGTAGCTCCTACGAGCAGTACTTC. This translates into CASSVMGSSYEQYF. Together with reference TRBV9 and TRBJ2-7, the CDR3 gives the full variable domain: DSGVTQTPKHLITATGQRVTLRCSPRSGDLSVYWYQQSLDQGLQFLIQYYNGEERAKGNILERFSAQQFPDLHSELNLSSLELGDSALYFCASSVMGSSYEQYFGPGTRLTVT.

This clone was detected only a few times. Within the sample, other DNA sequences also encode this same CDR3. The CDR3 nucleotides are TGTGCCAGCAGCTTGGTGGCGGGAGGGCCCTACGAGCAGTACTTC. This translates into CASSLVAGGPYEQYF. The gene calls are TRBV7-2 and TRBJ2-7; TRBD2 matches at 9 bases. Trimming cost V 3 bases and J 2 bases; bases outside gene matches: 5. Germline V lookup: CDR1 SGHTA, CDR2 FQGNSA. CDR3 size: 15 residues.

V and J are TRBV6-1 and TRBJ2-2, with unresolved D. In germline, CDR1 is MNHNS, CDR2 SASEGT. Trimming took 2 bases from V and 0 from J, leaving 7 bases between them. This CDR3 is built from 15 residues. CDR3 DNA: TGTGCCAGCAGTGAACACCAAGCGAACACCGGGGAGCTGTTTTTT. Protein: CASSEHQANTGELFF.

The sample holds a few counts of this clone. The rearrangement links TRBV4-2 to TRBJ1-5; D unclear. The V gene lost 0 bases and the J gene lost 3 bases, with 12 bases spanning the gap. CDR3 length: 16 residues. Germline V CDR1 and CDR2: LGHNA, YNFKEQ. This chain's CDR3 is CASSQENSGFNQPQHF. CDR3 nucleotide sequence: TGTGCCAGCAGCCAAGAGAACAGCGGATTCAATCAGCCCCAGCATTTT.

V and J are TRBV15 and TRBJ2-1; D is unresolved. The CDR3 consists of 14 residues. Germline CDR1 reads LNHNV; CDR2 reads YYDKDF (reference sequence). V was cut by 5 bases and J by 8 bases, with 16 bases left in between. Here the CDR3 DNA reads TGTGCCACCAGCGGTAGTCCCGGGCCTTATGAGCAGTTCTTC. Its protein is CATSGSPGPYEQFF.

Written as DNA, the CDR3 is TGTGCCAGCAGCGGGCTTACCGGGACAGGGGTAATTCAGCCCCAGCATTTT. Residues: CASSGLTGTGVIQPQHF. The chain is built from TRBV2 and TRBJ1-5; TRBD1 aligns across 10 bases. The CDR3 extends over 17 amino acids. The germline V gene has CDR1 SNHLY and CDR2 FYNNEI. The J segment lost 6 bases and the V segment lost 6 bases, leaving 14 bases of the junction unmatched.